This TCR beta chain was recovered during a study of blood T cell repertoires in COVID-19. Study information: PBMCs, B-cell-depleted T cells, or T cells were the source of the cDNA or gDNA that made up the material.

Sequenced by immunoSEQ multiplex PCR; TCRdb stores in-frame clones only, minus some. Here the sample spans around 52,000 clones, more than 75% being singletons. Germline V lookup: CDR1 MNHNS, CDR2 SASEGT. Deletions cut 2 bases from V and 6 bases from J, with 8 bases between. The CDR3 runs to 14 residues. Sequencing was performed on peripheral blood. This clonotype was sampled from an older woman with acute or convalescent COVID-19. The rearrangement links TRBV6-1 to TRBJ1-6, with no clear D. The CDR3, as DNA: TGTGCCAGCAGTGAATTTCCCTCTAATTCACCCCTCCACTTT. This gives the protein CASSEFPSNSPLHF.